The 21 T cell receptor beta chains presented below share a single source sample, sequenced in a study of glioma-infiltrating T cells after dendritic cell vaccination. Data came from immunoSEQ multiplex PCR; TCRdb stores just in-frame clones and leaves some out. The sample shows about 91,000 clones, 81% of them seen only once. Time point meaning: after dendritic cell vaccination, including at tumor progression/relapse. The material was blood, obtained after dendritic cell vaccination. The receptors shown here come from a human donor with glioblastoma.

This chain links TRBV9 with TRBJ1-1; D is uncertain. The CDR3 has 15 amino acids. Trimming pared 8 bases from V and 5 bases from J, leaving 22 bases between. In germline, CDR1 is SGDLS, CDR2 YYNGEE. CDR3 DNA: TGTGCCAGTCGACAAGGAGGAGGAACGGGTACTGAAGCTTTCTTT. Encoded protein: CASRQGGGTGTEAFF. The complete variable domain, with remaining parts taken from reference TRBV9 and TRBJ1-1, reads DSGVTQTPKHLITATGQRVTLRCSPRSGDLSVYWYQQSLDQGLQFLIQYYNGEERAKGNILERFSAQQFPDLHSELNLSSLELGDSALYFCASRQGGGTGTEAFFGQGTRLTVV.

V usage is TRBV15 and J usage is TRBJ1-2; 8 positions match TRBD1. CDR1 and CDR2 (germline): LNHNV, YYDKDF (reference sequence). The V gene end was trimmed by 6 bases and the J gene end by 4 bases; junction bases not matched to a gene: 7. The length of the CDR3 is 14 residues. CDR3 loop: CATSGQGGGYGYTF. In DNA, the CDR3 is TGTGCCACCAGTGGACAGGGCGGCGGCTATGGCTACACCTTC. Looking up the rest from reference TRBV15 and TRBJ1-2 gives the full variable domain: DAMVIQNPRYQVTQFGKPVTLSCSQTLNHNVMYWYQQKSSQAPKLLFHYYDKDFNNEADTPDNFQSRRPNTSFCFLDIRSPGLGDTAMYLCATSGQGGGYGYTFGSGTRLTVV.

The chain is built from TRBV11-2 and TRBJ2-3; perhaps TRBD2 as D (6 bases). The V gene's germline CDR1 is SGHAT and CDR2 FQNNGV. The CDR3 is 16 amino acids. Trimming shortened V by 4 bases and J by 4 bases, and 18 bases separated the two germline ends. The CDR3 region has the DNA TGTGCCAGCAGCTCAGGACTAAGCTGGGAGGCAGATACGCAGTATTTT. Translated, it gives CASSSGLSWEADTQYF. Complete variable domain (other parts from reference TRBV11-2 and TRBJ2-3): EAGVAQSPRYKIIEKRQSVAFWCNPISGHATLYWYQQILGQGPKLLIQFQNNGVVDDSQLPKDRFSAERLKGVDSTLKIQPAKLEDSAVYLCASSSGLSWEADTQYFGPGTRLTVL.

This rearrangement joins TRBV11-3 to TRBJ2-3; TRBD2 aligns across 8 bases. This CDR3 region has 16 residues. In germline, CDR1 is SGHNT, CDR2 YENEEA. V shed 5 bases, J shed 2 bases, and the junction held 9 bases outside the gene matches. CDR3 coding DNA: TGTGCCAGCAGCCCGGGAAGCGGGGGACCCACAGATACGCAGTATTTT. Translated, it gives CASSPGSGGPTDTQYF.

The chain carries TRBV2 and TRBJ1-6; the D gene is possibly TRBD1 (6 bases). Germline V lookup: CDR1 SNHLY, CDR2 FYNNEI. Trimming shortened V by 3 bases and J by 6 bases, and 12 bases separated the two germline ends. The CDR3 covers 15 residues. CDR3 DNA: TGTGCCAGCAGTGAGGAACAGGGACCTAATTCACCCCTCCACTTT. Amino acids: CASSEEQGPNSPLHF.

V usage is TRBV15 and J usage is TRBJ1-1, with D possibly matching TRBD1 (5 bases). CDR3 size: 16 residues. The germline V and J ends were trimmed by 0 bases and 4 bases, with 15 bases remaining between them. Germline V gene sequence: CDR1 LNHNV, CDR2 YYDKDF (reference sequence). The CDR3 protein is CATSRDSRTRGTEAFF. As DNA, the CDR3 is TGTGCCACCAGCAGAGATTCGAGGACAAGGGGCACTGAAGCTTTCTTT.

This clone was recorded a few times. The chain joins TRBV19 to TRBJ2-5, with D possibly being TRBD1 (5 bases). The CDR3 runs 13 residues. V lost 3 bases, J lost 9 bases, and 14 bases lay in between. The germline CDR1 and CDR2 sequences are LNHDA and SQIVND (reference sequence). This CDR3 reads CASSIGQGGAQYF. Written as DNA, the CDR3 is TGTGCCAGTAGTATCGGGCAGGGTGGGGCCCAGTACTTC.

In this sample, this clone turned up a few times. CDR3 bases: TGTGCCAGCAGTGAAGGGCAATGGTGGGAGGGTAGCACAGATACGCAGTATTTT. It yields the protein CASSEGQWWEGSTDTQYF. V and J are TRBV6-1 and TRBJ2-3; 7 bases map to TRBD2. V lost 1 base and J lost 0; bases outside the gene matches: 10. Looked up from germline, CDR1 is MNHNS and CDR2 is SASEGT. This CDR3 is built from 18 residues.

Only a few counts were recorded for this clone. This sequence joins TRBV28 and TRBJ1-6; a possible D gene is TRBD1 (5 bases). The germline gives CDR1 MDHEN, CDR2 SYDVKM. The CDR3 runs 15 residues. V gave up 5 bases and J gave up 7 bases, with 15 bases separating them. The DNA for the CDR3 is TGTGCCAGCAGTCCCCTGGGGCTTGGGAATTCACCCCTCCACTTT. Translation gives CASSPLGLGNSPLHF.

The genes are TRBV7-8 and TRBJ2-2; 8 nucleotides align to TRBD2. The germline V gene has CDR1 SGHVS and CDR2 FQNEAQ. This CDR3 is built from 16 residues. J lost 0 bases, V lost 4 bases, and 4 bases had no gene match. The CDR3 sequence is CASSSLSGANTGELFF. The CDR3 nucleotides read TGTGCCAGCAGCTCCCTTAGCGGGGCGAACACCGGGGAGCTGTTTTTT.

CDR3: CSVQGSHYGYTF. The CDR3 DNA is TGCAGCGTTCAGGGTTCTCACTATGGCTACACCTTC. This rearrangement joins TRBV29-1 to TRBJ1-2, with D perhaps TRBD1 (5 bases). The CDR3 is 12 residues long. Trimming shortened V by 5 bases and J by 3 bases, and 10 bases separated the two germline ends. Germline V gene lookup returns CDR1 SQVTM and CDR2 ANQGSEA.

This chain links TRBV15 with TRBJ2-1; 10 bases align to TRBD2. This CDR3 is 16 amino acids long. V dropped 1 base and J dropped 7; count of bases not matched to a gene: 7. Per the germline V gene, CDR1 is LNHNV and CDR2 is YYDKDF (reference sequence). In nucleotides, the CDR3 is TGTGCCACCAGCAGAGTTCTAGCGGGAGTACAAAATGAGCAGTTCTTC. Translated, it gives CATSRVLAGVQNEQFF.

The chain recombines TRBV6-5 with TRBJ2-1; 7 bases line up with TRBD1. The V and J ends lost 3 bases and 8 bases, in that order; junction bases with no gene match: 10. Germline V gives CDR1 MNHEY, CDR2 SVGAGI. The CDR3 has 15 amino acids. The CDR3 loop is CASSYRTGLRDEQFF. The CDR3 coding sequence is TGTGCCAGCAGTTATCGGACAGGACTCCGTGATGAGCAGTTCTTC.

The chain joins TRBV30 to TRBJ2-5, with 8 positions matching TRBD1. Germline V gives CDR1 GTSNPN, CDR2 SVGIG (reference sequence). With V trimmed by 5 bases and J by 4 bases, 3 bases remained unmatched. The CDR3 totals 12 residues. CDR3 amino acids: CAWAGGGETQYF. The DNA of the CDR3 is TGTGCCTGGGCAGGGGGCGGAGAGACCCAGTACTTC.

This sequence joins TRBV7-6 and TRBJ1-3; 7 bases align to TRBD1. CDR1 and CDR2 from the germline V gene are SGHVS and FNYEAQ. The CDR3 covers 16 residues. J was trimmed by 4 bases and V by 5 bases; bases with no gene match: 11. This CDR3 is CASSQTTGASGNTIYF. CDR3 DNA: TGTGCCAGCAGCCAGACAACAGGGGCCAGCGGAAACACCATATATTTT.

The chain joins TRBV7-9 to TRBJ1-6, with 8 nucleotides matching TRBD1. J lost 8 bases, V lost 4 bases, and 7 bases had no gene match. The CDR3 is 15 residues long. The germline V gene encodes CDR1 SEHNR and CDR2 FQNEAQ (reference sequence). This CDR3 is CASSSKDRVDSPLHF. The CDR3 nucleotides are TGTGCCAGCAGCTCCAAGGACAGGGTTGATTCACCCCTCCACTTT.

This rearrangement joins TRBV7-2 to TRBJ1-1; 7 bases align to TRBD1. The CDR3 covers 14 residues. The V gene's germline CDR1 is SGHTA and CDR2 FQGNSA. The junction had 10 bases not matched to a gene; V was cut back by 8 bases and J by 4 bases. The CDR3 spells CASQLQGWGTEAFF. The CDR3 bases are TGTGCCAGCCAACTACAGGGGTGGGGCACTGAAGCTTTCTTT.

V and J are TRBV5-1 and TRBJ2-4, with 8 bases identical to TRBD1. The ends lost 3 bases at V and 7 bases at J; junction bases unmatched: 6. The CDR3 length is 14 residues. CDR1 SGHRS and CDR2 YFSETQ come from the germline V gene. In DNA form, the CDR3 reads TGCGCCAGCAGCTCAAGGACAGGGATGAACATTCAGTACTTC. Translating it yields CASSSRTGMNIQYF.

A single count supports this clone. Here the CDR3 DNA reads TGTGCCAGCACCCTACCTGAGCGCGGGGAGCAGTACTTC. Protein sequence: CASTLPERGEQYF. The rearrangement joins TRBV2 to TRBJ2-7; D possibly corresponds to TRBD2 (5 bases). Between the trimmed V and J ends, which lost 7 bases and 7 bases, there was a span of 17 bases. The CDR3 spans 13 residues. Germline V gene sequence: CDR1 SNHLY, CDR2 FYNNEI.

The chain employs TRBV30 and TRBJ2-7, with 7 bases that match TRBD1. Germline values: CDR1 GTSNPN, CDR2 SVGIG (reference sequence). The CDR3 extends over 16 amino acids. After removal of 2 bases from V and 2 bases from J, the junction contained 12 bases not matched to a gene. The CDR3: CAWSRTGTALPYEQYV. For the CDR3, the DNA is TGTGCCTGGAGTCGCACCGGGACAGCTCTTCCCTACGAGCAGTACGTC.

The chain couples TRBV19 to TRBJ2-1, with TRBD2 identical over 7 bases. J gave up 7 bases and V 5 bases, and 11 bases lay outside the gene matches. The CDR3 runs 15 residues. The germline CDR1 and CDR2 sequences are LNHDA and SQIVND (reference sequence). CDR3 protein: CASSGLAEPLNEQFF. The CDR3 DNA sequence: TGTGCCAGTAGTGGGCTAGCGGAGCCCTTGAATGAGCAGTTCTTC. The full variable domain, in which reference TRBV19 and TRBJ2-1 provide the parts outside the CDR3, is DGGITQSPKYLFRKEGQNVTLSCEQNLNHDAMYWYRQDPGQGLRLIYYSQIVNDFQKGDIAEGYSVSREKKESFPLTVTSAQKNPTAFYLCASSGLAEPLNEQFFGPGTRLTVL.